This T cell receptor (beta chain) was documented in a study of PD-L1 blockade in urothelial cancer. Study-level background: About 90% of the 29 patients were males with bladder-origin urothelial cancer. Analysis of blood occurred 3 weeks (second dose) and 6 weeks after treatment start. The study recovered a median of approximately 150,000 T cells per blood sample. Study findings and constraints: Lower than median blood TCR clonality before treatment predicted better survival.

Time point reported: peripheral blood 6 weeks after treatment start. The germline V gene has CDR1 GTSNPN and CDR2 SVGIG (reference sequence). This CDR3 is 14 amino acids long. The V gene end was trimmed by 5 bases and the J gene end by 5 bases; junction bases not matched to a gene: 11. The assay was immunoSEQ multiplex PCR, and TCRdb's table has in-frame clones only and misses some. The table records roughly 110,000 clones, under 95% of them present only once. A word on this clone: Its specificity is not known.

The V gene is TRBV30, the J gene TRBJ1-2; TRBD1 matches 7 bases. The source is a man between 60 and 75 years old with urothelial cancer. Sequencing was performed on PBMCs, taken around atezolizumab (anti-PD-L1) treatment. The CDR3 bases are TGTGCCTGGGCGCCCGAATTGACAGGGTATGGCTACACCTTC. Protein: CAWAPELTGYGYTF.